This paragraph reports one TCR beta chain. This sample is part of a study of blood T cell repertoires in COVID-19. Whole-study context: COVID-19 samples, acute and convalescent, were from the United States, Italy and Spain.

Assay: immunoSEQ multiplex PCR; the TCRdb copy retains only in-frame clones and omits some. The sample lists about 75,000 clones, around 90% occurring once. This CDR3 spans 14 amino acids. Germline CDR1 is GTSNPN and CDR2 is SVGIG (reference sequence). Trimming removed 8 bases from V and 6 bases from J; junction bases left unmatched: 10. The sample was peripheral blood. V usage is TRBV30 and J usage is TRBJ1-4; TRBD1 matches 9 bases. This receptor was obtained from a human donor in a cohort sampled during active COVID-19. The CDR3 nucleotides are TGTGCCCTCGGGGGACAGGGTCAGGATGAAAAACTGTTTTTT. Amino acids: CALGGQGQDEKLFF.